The 28 T cell receptor beta chains given below trace back to one sample, sequenced in a study of blood T cell repertoires in COVID-19. Produced via immunoSEQ multiplex PCR; TCRdb's table is partial and in-frame only. The table shows 140,000 to 150,000 clones, with about four fifths occurring only once. The source material was peripheral blood. These receptors came from a human donor with acute or convalescent COVID-19. The donor label of this sample is uncertain.

The V and J genes are TRBV5-1 and TRBJ1-2; 8 bases are shared with TRBD1. Trimming cost V 4 bases and J 4 bases; bases outside gene matches: 12. The CDR3 length is 16 residues. Germline V gene data show CDR1 as SGHRS and CDR2 as YFSETQ. The CDR3 here is CASSPSIGRGLYGYTF. DNA of the CDR3: TGCGCCAGCAGCCCCTCTATAGGCAGGGGGCTCTATGGCTACACCTTC.

The chain uses TRBV5-1 and TRBJ1-2, with D unclear. This CDR3 is built from 14 residues. Germline-derived CDR1 and CDR2 are SGHRS and YFSETQ. V was trimmed by 1 base and J by 4 bases, leaving 11 bases between them. The CDR3 DNA sequence: TGCGCCAGCAGCTTGTCGGGTACGGGCTATGGCTACACCTTC. It specifies CASSLSGTGYGYTF. Variable domain in full (rest from reference TRBV5-1 and TRBJ1-2): KAGVTQTPRYLIKTRGQQVTLSCSPISGHRSVSWYQQTPGQGLQFLFEYFSETQRNKGNFPGRFSGRQFSNSRSEMNVSTLELGDSALYLCASSLSGTGYGYTFGSGTRLTVV.

The V gene is TRBV27, the J gene TRBJ1-5, with 7 bases aligning to TRBD1. Trimming took 6 bases from V and 6 from J; bases not matched to a gene: 11. Germline V gene lookup returns CDR1 MNHEY and CDR2 SMNVEV (reference sequence). The CDR3 is 15 amino acids. This CDR3 is CASRSTGSGGQPQHF. DNA of the CDR3: TGTGCCAGCAGATCGACAGGGAGCGGGGGTCAGCCCCAGCATTTT.

The rearrangement uses TRBV5-1 and TRBJ1-6, with D tentatively TRBD1 (5 bases). CDR3 length: 15 amino acids. The V end was cut by 1 base, the J end by 8 bases, with 13 bases between. The germline CDR1 and CDR2 sequences are SGHRS and YFSETQ. As DNA, the CDR3 is TGCGCCAGCAGCTTGAATACAGGCGTCGATTCACCCCTCCACTTT. Translation gives CASSLNTGVDSPLHF.

A note on this clone: Germline is not matched at one junction end, which may reflect a read error. The chain combines TRBV7-7 with TRBJ1-3; D might be TRBD1 (5 bases). This CDR3 spans 15 amino acids. CDR1 is SSHAT, CDR2 FNYEAQ, per germline (reference sequence). CDR3 coding DNA: TGTGCTAGCAGCCGGGACTCCAGCTCTGGAAACACCATATATTTT. Amino acid sequence: CASSRDSSSGNTIYF.

This chain uses TRBV13 with TRBJ2-5; 8 bases line up with TRBD1. With V trimmed by 1 base and J by 5 bases, 9 bases remained unmatched. From germline, CDR1 is PRHDT and CDR2 FYEKMQ (reference sequence). This CDR3 is 16 amino acids long. As DNA, the CDR3 is TGTGCCAGCAGCTTAGTGGGGCAGGGGGCCGCGGAGACCCAGTACTTC. This codes for CASSLVGQGAAETQYF.

The chain has TRBV27 and TRBJ1-2; 7 bases are a match to TRBD1. Per germline, CDR1 MNHEY and CDR2 SMNVEV (reference sequence). V gave up 5 bases and J gave up 4 bases; unmatched junction bases: 16. The CDR3 consists of 17 residues. The CDR3 protein is CASSPARRRGRFYGYTF. In nucleotides, the CDR3 is TGTGCCAGCAGTCCGGCACGACGGAGGGGGCGATTCTATGGCTACACCTTC.

The gene calls are TRBV7-3 and TRBJ1-6; 9 bases line up with TRBD1. The length of the CDR3 is 14 residues. The germline gives CDR1 SGHTA, CDR2 FQGTGA. V was clipped by 6 bases and J by 7 bases; unmatched bases: 4. The CDR3 sequence: CASRSGTGNSPLHF. The CDR3 DNA sequence: TGTGCCAGCAGGTCCGGGACAGGGAATTCACCCCTCCACTTT.

CDR3 bases: TGTGCCAGCAGTCTCGAGGGAATCTGGGCCAACGTCCTGACTTTC. It codes for CASSLEGIWANVLTF. The V call is TRBV7-9, the J call TRBJ2-6, with D possibly TRBD2 on 5 matching bases. V lost 6 bases and J 5 bases, leaving 14 bases between the germline ends. CDR1 is SEHNR and CDR2 is FQNEAQ in the germline V gene (reference sequence). This CDR3 comprises 15 residues.

This chain connects TRBV6-5 to TRBJ2-7; weak D call: TRBD2 (6 bases). The CDR3 consists of 16 residues. V was trimmed by 3 bases and J by 6 bases, leaving 21 bases between them. In germline, CDR1 is MNHEY, CDR2 SVGAGI. As DNA, the CDR3 is TGTGCCAGCAGTTATCAAGTGCGGGGCCCGAAAGGCGAGCAGTACTTC. As protein: CASSYQVRGPKGEQYF.

This chain links TRBV6-2 or TRBV6-3 with TRBJ2-1, with a possible D match to TRBD1 (5 bases). CDR1 is MNHEY, CDR2 SVGEGT, per germline. V was pared by 2 bases and J by 5 bases, with 13 bases between. This CDR3 comprises 15 residues. The CDR3 nucleotides are TGTGCCAGCAGTTACAAGATCCAGGGCCACAATGAGCAGTTCTTC. This sequence encodes CASSYKIQGHNEQFF.

This clone was counted a few times. The rearrangement joins TRBV7-9 to TRBJ1-6; 7 bases fit TRBD1. From germline, CDR1 is SEHNR and CDR2 FQNEAQ (reference sequence). The CDR3 contains 14 residues. With V trimmed by 5 bases and J by 10 bases, 8 bases remained unmatched. The CDR3 spells CASSITGEGSPLHF. As DNA, the CDR3 is TGTGCCAGCAGCATCACAGGGGAAGGGTCACCCCTCCACTTT.

This clone was picked up a small number of times. The chain recombines TRBV7-8 with TRBJ1-1; D ambiguous. Trimming cost V 6 bases and J 5 bases, with 7 bases left between them. The CDR3 spans 11 residues. Germline V lookup: CDR1 SGHVS, CDR2 FQNEAQ. The CDR3 DNA follows: TGTGCCAGCAGTCTGAGAACTGAAGCTTTCTTT. Its translation is CASSLRTEAFF. Looking up the rest from reference TRBV7-8 and TRBJ1-1 gives the full variable domain: GAGVSQSPRYKVAKRGQDVALRCDPISGHVSLFWYQQALGQGPEFLTYFQNEAQLDKSGLPSDRFFAERPEGSVSTLKIQRTQQEDSAVYLCASSLRTEAFFGQGTRLTVV.

The chain has TRBV29-1 and TRBJ2-3; 7 positions agree with TRBD1. The CDR3 loop spans 13 amino acids. CDR1 and CDR2 from the germline V gene are SQVTM and ANQGSEA. V was pared by 3 bases and J by 1 base, with 1 base of the junction left unmatched. CDR3 coding DNA: TGCAGCGTTGAGGGACAGCGCACAGATACGCAGTATTTT. It is translated as CSVEGQRTDTQYF.

The chain has TRBV14 and TRBJ1-2, with a tentative D call TRBD1 (5 bases). Trimming removed 2 bases at V and 8 bases at J, with 12 bases between. This CDR3 contains 13 residues. CDR1 SGHDN and CDR2 FVKESK come from the germline V gene. The CDR3 region has the DNA TGTGCCAGCAGCCAAATCAGGGCCGGCGGCTACACCTTC. Translated, it gives CASSQIRAGGYTF.

The CDR3 is CASSFLAGVGEQYF. DNA of the CDR3: TGTGCCAGTAGTTTCCTAGCGGGGGTCGGCGAGCAGTACTTC. The chain employs TRBV19 and TRBJ2-7; 10 bases fit TRBD2. V dropped 5 bases and J dropped 6; count of bases not matched to a gene: 7. The CDR3 is 14 residues long. CDR1 LNHDA and CDR2 SQIVND come from the germline V gene (reference sequence).

This chain connects TRBV2 to TRBJ1-1, with TRBD1 as a possible D gene (5 bases). There are 13 residues in the CDR3. V lost 7 bases and J 2 bases, leaving 11 bases between the germline ends. Germline assignment: CDR1 SNHLY and CDR2 FYNNEI. The CDR3 protein is CASTMGGNTEAFF. CDR3 nucleotides: TGTGCCAGCACCATGGGGGGTAACACTGAAGCTTTCTTT.

The chain has TRBV2 and TRBJ1-4; possible D gene TRBD1, 6 bases. Germline values: CDR1 SNHLY, CDR2 FYNNEI. V lost 6 bases, J lost 13 bases, and 18 bases lay in between. CDR3 length: 13 residues. CDR3 bases: TGTGCCAGCAGGGCGGACCAGGGGTTTGCACTGTTTTTT. This encodes CASRADQGFALFF.

The chain links TRBV30 to TRBJ1-6; maybe TRBD1 (5 bases). The V gene lost 3 bases and the J gene lost 7 bases, with 13 bases spanning the gap. The CDR3 runs to 14 residues. In germline, CDR1 is GTSNPN, CDR2 SVGIG (reference sequence). CDR3 in DNA: TGTGCCTGGAGAATCGGGAGGGGCAATTCACCCCTCCACTTT. Translation gives CAWRIGRGNSPLHF.

The chain employs TRBV30 and TRBJ1-1; 7 nucleotides match TRBD1. The trim removed 2 bases at V and 5 bases at J, leaving 11 bases unmatched. The CDR3 has 15 residues. In germline, CDR1 is GTSNPN, CDR2 SVGIG (reference sequence). Written as DNA, the CDR3 is TGTGCCTGGAGTTCCGAGGGGGCCACGTGGACTGAAGCTTTCTTT. Translated, it gives CAWSSEGATWTEAFF.

The chain recombines TRBV30 with TRBJ1-1, with 9 positions matching TRBD1. J gave up 3 bases and V 2 bases, and 7 bases lay outside the gene matches. CDR1 is GTSNPN and CDR2 is SVGIG in the germline V gene (reference sequence). This CDR3 contains 15 residues. The CDR3 DNA sequence: TGTGCCTGGAGTCCCGGGACAGGGTTGGACACTGAAGCTTTCTTT. It specifies CAWSPGTGLDTEAFF.

The chain has TRBV12-5 and TRBJ2-1; maybe TRBD1 (6 bases). CDR3 length: 14 amino acids. V was trimmed by 3 bases and J by 4 bases, leaving 10 bases between them. Germline V gene sequence: CDR1 LGHNT, CDR2 FRNRAP. Written as DNA, the CDR3 is TGTGCTAGTGGTTTCACAGGGCAGTACAATGAGCAGTTCTTC. Protein: CASGFTGQYNEQFF.

The CDR3 DNA sequence: TGCTGCGCGGGAAACACAGGGGGCAACACCTTC. The encoded protein is CCAGNTGGNTF. The J gene is TRBJ1-2, the V gene TRBV29-1; TRBD1 aligns across 9 bases. Germline V gene sequence: CDR1 SQVTM, CDR2 ANQGSEA. The CDR3 has 11 residues.

The chain uses TRBV7-6 and TRBJ2-6; no definite D call. The length of the CDR3 is 17 residues. V lost 1 base and J lost 0, with 10 bases in between. Per the germline V gene, CDR1 is SGHVS and CDR2 is FNYEAQ. Here the CDR3 DNA reads TGTGCCAGCAGCTTAGGCCCCTTGAGCTCTGGGGCCAACGTCCTGACTTTC. This gives the protein CASSLGPLSSGANVLTF.

CDR3 region: CSVGNQGASYGYTF. CDR3 bases: TGCAGCGTAGGAAACCAGGGGGCTAGCTATGGCTACACCTTC. The V gene is TRBV29-1, the J gene TRBJ1-2; 8 bases fit TRBD1. CDR1 is SQVTM, CDR2 ANQGSEA, per germline. Unmatched junction bases numbered 10, after V lost 6 bases and J lost 4 bases. The CDR3 loop spans 14 amino acids. The whole variable domain, filled in from reference TRBV29-1 and TRBJ1-2, reads SAVISQKPSRDICQRGTSLTIQCQVDSQVTMMFWYRQQPGQSLTLIATANQGSEATYESGFVIDKFPISRPNLTFSTLTVSNMSPEDSSIYLCSVGNQGASYGYTFGSGTRLTVV.

This clone was picked up a small number of times. V gene TRBV12-3 or TRBV12-4 combines with J gene TRBJ1-1; 9 bases agree with TRBD1. The CDR3 spans 12 residues. The V gene end was trimmed by 5 bases and the J gene end by 10 bases; junction bases not matched to a gene: 5. CDR3 bases: TGTGCCAGCAGTCCGGGACAGGGAGGAGCTTTCTTT. The encoded protein is CASSPGQGGAFF.

CDR3 bases: TGTGCCAGCAGTGAAGGGGGGGGACCCACTGAAGCTTTCTTT. This translates into CASSEGGGPTEAFF. The chain couples TRBV6-1 to TRBJ1-1; D is perhaps TRBD1 (5 bases). Germline assignment: CDR1 MNHNS and CDR2 SASEGT. The CDR3 length is 14 residues. Trimming shortened V by 1 base and J by 4 bases, and 10 bases separated the two germline ends.

CDR3 region: CASSTDRGPGELFF. The CDR3 DNA reads TGTGCCAGCAGCACCGACAGGGGTCCCGGGGAGCTGTTTTTT. The chain joins TRBV6-5 to TRBJ2-2; TRBD1 aligns across 8 bases. There are 14 residues in the CDR3. J was trimmed by 6 bases and V by 6 bases; bases with no gene match: 6. Germline CDR1 and CDR2: MNHEY and SVGAGI.